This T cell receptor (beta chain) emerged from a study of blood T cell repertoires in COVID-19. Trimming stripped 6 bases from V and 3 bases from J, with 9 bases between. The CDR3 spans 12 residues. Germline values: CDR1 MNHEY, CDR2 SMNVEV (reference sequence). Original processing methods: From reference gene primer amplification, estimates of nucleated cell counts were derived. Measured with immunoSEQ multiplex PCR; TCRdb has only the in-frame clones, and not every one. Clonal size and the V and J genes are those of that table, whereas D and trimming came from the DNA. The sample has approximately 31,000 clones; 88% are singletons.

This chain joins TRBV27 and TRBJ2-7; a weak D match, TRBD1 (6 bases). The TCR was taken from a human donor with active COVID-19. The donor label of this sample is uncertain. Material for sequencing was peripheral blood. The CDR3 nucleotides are TGTGCCAGCAGCGAGACAGGCTACGAGCAGTACTTC. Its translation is CASSETGYEQYF.